This is a list of T cell receptor beta chains from one sample in a study of PD-1 blockade in classical Hodgkin lymphoma. The method was immunoSEQ multiplex PCR; TCRdb's version includes in-frame clones alone and lacks a portion of them. The table shows tens of thousands of clones, with around 70% occurring only once. The starting material was peripheral blood mononuclear cells (PBMCs), obtained before the second cycle of nivolumab. These receptors were taken from a human donor with classical Hodgkin lymphoma. The CDR3 runs from the conserved cysteine through the conserved F or W. D genes are given only for firm matches. Some rows have no size entry. The others give once, few or many, or a class for an expanded clone.

J | D | V | size | DNA | CDR3
TRBJ2-7 | TRBD2 | TRBV7-3 | NA | TGTGCCAGCAGCTTAGCGCTTTTAGCGGGAGTCCACGAGCAGTACTTC | CASSLALLAGVHEQYF
TRBJ1-3 | NA | TRBV6-1 | NA | TGTGCCAGCAGTTTGGGGGAGGCCATCGGGGACACCATATATTTT | CASSLGEAIGDTIYF
TRBJ1-3 | NA | TRBV28 | once | TGTGCCAGCAGTTTGAACCCTGGAAACACCATATATTTT | CASSLNPGNTIYF
TRBJ2-5 | NA | TRBV5-4 | NA | TGTGCCAGCAGCTTGTTTGCCCTCCCGACCCAGTACTTC | CASSLFALPTQYF
TRBJ2-2 | NA | TRBV7-9 | NA | TGTGCCAGCAGCTTAGAGAGCAGGGCCGACACCGGGGAGCTGTTTTTT | CASSLESRADTGELFF
TRBJ2-1 | TRBD1 | TRBV9 | few | TGTGCCAGCAGCACCGAGGACAGGGGGAACAATGAGCAGTTCTTC | CASSTEDRGNNEQFF
TRBJ2-7 | TRBD2 | TRBV27 | NA | TGTGCCACCCAGAAAGCGGGAGGGACACCCTACGAGCAGTACTTC | CATQKAGGTPYEQYF
TRBJ2-3 | NA | TRBV7-8 | NA | TGTGCCAGCATCGACATTAGCACAGATACGCAGTATTTT | CASIDISTDTQYF
TRBJ2-3 | TRBD1 | TRBV7-9 | NA | TGTGCCAGCAGCGTACTCCCGGGACAGGAGGGAGATACGCAGTATTTT | CASSVLPGQEGDTQYF
TRBJ1-3 | NA | TRBV5-1 | few | TGCGCCAGCAGCTTGCCAGACTCTGGAAACACCATATATTTT | CASSLPDSGNTIYF
TRBJ2-1 | TRBD1 | TRBV4-1 | few | TGCGCCAGCAGCCGCGAGGACAGGGGGCTTTTGAATGAGCAGTTCTTC | CASSREDRGLLNEQFF
TRBJ1-6 | NA | TRBV5-1 | once | TGCGCCAGCAGCTTGGATCCCGGGTATAATTCACCCCTCCACTTT | CASSLDPGYNSPLHF
TRBJ2-1 | TRBD1 | TRBV7-8 | NA | TGTGCCAGCAGCTTAGAAATGACAGGGGGATATGAGCAGTTCTTC | CASSLEMTGGYEQFF
TRBJ1-4 | NA | TRBV18 | NA | TGTGCCAGCTCACGACTACGGACAACAACTAATGAAAAACTGTTTTTT | CASSRLRTTTNEKLFF
TRBJ1-1 | TRBD1 | TRBV28 | NA | TGTGCCAGCAGGACAGGGGTGAACACTGAAGCTTTCTTT | CASRTGVNTEAFF
TRBJ1-2 | NA | TRBV6-6 | NA | TGTGCCAGCAGTTACCAACAGGGCAAATCTGGCTACACCTTC | CASSYQQGKSGYTF
TRBJ2-7 | NA | TRBV28 | NA | TGTGCCAGCAGTTTTCGACTCTACGAGCAGTACTTC | CASSFRLYEQYF
TRBJ1-3 | NA | TRBV6-1 | NA | TGTGCCAGCAGTGTCGTGGGGACATTTGGAAACACCATATATTTT | CASSVVGTFGNTIYF
TRBJ1-4 | NA | TRBV5-6 | NA | TGTGCCAGCAGGATCTTCTCAACTAATGAAAAACTGTTTTTT | CASRIFSTNEKLFF
TRBJ1-5 | NA | TRBV2 | NA | TGTGCCAGCAGCGCCCCCGTGTGGGAGAATCAGCCCCAGCATTTT | CASSAPVWENQPQHF
TRBJ2-7 | TRBD1 | TRBV2 | NA | TGTGCCAGCAGCCCGGACAGGGGTTACGAGCAGTACTTC | CASSPDRGYEQYF
TRBJ2-4 | NA | TRBV21-1 | NA | TGTGCCAGCAGCAGAAGGGTTAGCAGCTTAGCCAAAAACATTCAGTACTTC | CASSRRVSSLAKNIQYF
TRBJ2-5 | NA | TRBV27 | NA | TGTGCCAGCAGTCCTTTACGCGCGCTTCAAGAGACCCAGTACTTC | CASSPLRALQETQYF
TRBJ2-5 | NA | TRBV19 | NA | TGTGCCAGTAGTATATTCGCAGGGGGGGAGACCCAGTACTTC | CASSIFAGGETQYF
TRBJ1-2 | NA | TRBV27 | NA | TGTGCCAGCAGTTTATCAGGGAATGGCTACACCTTC | CASSLSGNGYTF
TRBJ2-3 | TRBD2 | TRBV10-3 | NA | TGTGCCATCAGGCCGACTAGCGGGAGCACAGATACGCAGTATTTT | CAIRPTSGSTDTQYF
TRBJ2-2 | TRBD1 | TRBV19 | few | TGTGCCAGTAGTATCCCACCCCGAGGGACAGGGAACACCGGGGAGCTGTTTTTT | CASSIPPRGTGNTGELFF
TRBJ2-2 | NA | TRBV28 | NA | TGTGCCAGCACCCCGACCCTTAACGGGGAGCTGTTTTTT | CASTPTLNGELFF
TRBJ1-1 | NA | TRBV19 | NA | TGTGCCAGTAGTACGCCCCGGGCAAGGAGGGGGAACACTGAAGCTTTCTTT | CASSTPRARRGNTEAFF
TRBJ2-6 | TRBD1 | TRBV11-2 | NA | TGTGCCAGCAGCCCGCAGGGGGCTGGGGCCAACGTCCTGACTTTC | CASSPQGAGANVLTF
TRBJ2-4 | NA | TRBV27 | NA | TGTGCCAGCAGTTTACCATGGGGGTGGGGCAACCGGCGAACGGGGTCCAAAAACATTCAGTACTTC | CASSLPWGWGNRRTGSKNIQYF
TRBJ1-1 | NA | TRBV7-8 | NA | TGTGCCAGCAGCTTAGTCCAGGGTGTGATTACTGAAGCTTTCTTT | CASSLVQGVITEAFF
TRBJ2-2 | NA | TRBV28 | few | TGTGCCAGCAGCTTACAGGGCTCCGCTTCTCCCGGGGAGCTGTTTTTT | CASSLQGSASPGELFF
TRBJ1-2 | NA | TRBV19 | NA | TGTGCCAGTATGGGCGCGGGGAGGGACTACACCTTC | CASMGAGRDYTF
TRBJ1-1 | NA | TRBV9 | NA | TGTGCCAGCAGCAAAGACCAACTTCGACCTACCACTGAAGCTTTCTTT | CASSKDQLRPTTEAFF
TRBJ2-2 | NA | TRBV5-1 | few | TGCGCCAGCAGCTTGTTAGCAGGGGACACCGGGGAGCTGTTTTTT | CASSLLAGDTGELFF
TRBJ1-2 | NA | TRBV19 | NA | TGTGCCAGTAGTATTTTGTCGGGCACAGATGGCTACACCTTC | CASSILSGTDGYTF
TRBJ2-1 | NA | TRBV28 | NA | TGTGCCAGCAGTGTTAGCGGAATGACCAATGAGCAGTTCTTC | CASSVSGMTNEQFF